This record covers a single T cell receptor (beta chain). One junction end does not reproduce the germline sequence, and a read error may be involved. Random hexamers were used to reverse transcribe an amount of roughly 0.5 to 1 ug RNA. Across 54 Vbeta and 13 Jbeta, TCR beta CDR3 was amplified with immunoSEQ multiplex PCR. TCRdb passed the immunoSEQ multiplex PCR reads through MiXCR, listing each CDR3 protein once. The repertoire includes 150,000 to 200,000 distinct CDR3 sequences, about 94% of them detected once, and around 0.15% sits in the top ten. The data derive from a study of CD8 T cells in Susac syndrome. The V gene's germline CDR1 is SGHNT and CDR2 YYREEE (reference sequence). The CDR3 is 14 amino acids. CD8+ and CD4+ T cells from blood underwent TCR beta sequencing, which was carried out in a high-throughput format.

The specimen was CD4+ T cells from PBMCs. The chain carries TRBV5-4 and TRBJ2-2, with D tentatively TRBD2 (5 bases). The clonotype originates from a human donor in good health. The CDR3 DNA reads as TGTGCCAGCAGCCCGCGCGGTATCGCCGGGGAGCTATTTTTT. Protein product: CASSPRGIAGELFF.